These 20 T cell receptor beta chains share one sample of origin, sequenced in a study of blood T cell repertoires in COVID-19. Sequenced by immunoSEQ multiplex PCR; TCRdb stores in-frame clones only, minus some. The table records some 250,000 clones, around nine tenths of them present only once. Sequenced material: peripheral blood. The receptor source for this set is a woman in her thirties or forties who had recovered from COVID-19.

The CDR3 sequence is CASSLGGFPEGEKLFF. The CDR3 coding sequence is TGCGCCAGCAGCTTGGGCGGGTTCCCGGAGGGTGAAAAACTGTTTTTT. The rearrangement uses TRBV5-1 and TRBJ1-4; no clear D. Deletions cut 0 bases from V and 7 bases from J, with 16 bases between. The germline V gene encodes CDR1 SGHRS and CDR2 YFSETQ. This CDR3 contains 16 residues.

The gene calls are TRBV7-9 and TRBJ1-2; D uncertain. The length of the CDR3 is 15 residues. The V gene's germline CDR1 is SEHNR and CDR2 FQNEAQ (reference sequence). V dropped 4 bases and J dropped 5 bases, with 17 bases sitting between them. CDR3 protein: CASSSRPMVLYGYTF. CDR3 sequence (DNA): TGTGCCAGCAGCTCGAGGCCCATGGTACTATATGGCTACACCTTC.

CDR3 amino acids: CASSHGQGRGGNTEAFF. The CDR3 DNA sequence: TGTGCCAGCAGCCACGGACAGGGAAGGGGCGGGAACACTGAAGCTTTCTTT. The chain combines TRBV5-8 with TRBJ1-1; 8 bases map to TRBD1. The CDR3 length is 17 residues. CDR1 and CDR2 (germline): SGHTS, YDEGEE. V was pared by 4 bases and J by 1 base, with 12 bases of the junction left unmatched.

CDR3: CASSDVRLAGTSDTQYF. The CDR3 nucleotides read TGTGCCAGCAGTGATGTGAGACTAGCGGGAACATCAGATACGCAGTATTTT. The genes are TRBV2 and TRBJ2-3, with 11 nucleotides matching TRBD2. V was pared by 3 bases and J by 4 bases, with 9 bases of the junction left unmatched. Germline-derived CDR1 and CDR2 are SNHLY and FYNNEI. CDR3 length equals 17 residues. The variable domain in full, completed from reference TRBV2 and TRBJ2-3, reads EPEVTQTPSHQVTQMGQEVILRCVPISNHLYFYWYRQILGQKVEFLVSFYNNEISEKSEIFDDQFSVERPDGSNFTLKIRSTKLEDSAMYFCASSDVRLAGTSDTQYFGPGTRLTVL.

The rearrangement joins TRBV15 to TRBJ2-5, with D maybe TRBD1 (5 bases). V lost 5 bases, J lost 2 bases, and 6 bases lay in between. The germline gives CDR1 LNHNV, CDR2 YYDKDF (reference sequence). The CDR3 is 12 amino acids. This chain's CDR3 is CATSGAQETQYF. DNA for the CDR3: TGTGCCACCAGCGGGGCACAAGAGACCCAGTACTTC.

This rearrangement joins TRBV7-2 to TRBJ1-1; D might be TRBD1 (6 bases). The CDR3 has 19 amino acids. Trimming took off 5 bases at V and 2 bases at J, with 27 bases between the two ends. Germline V lookup: CDR1 SGHTA, CDR2 FQGNSA. Written as DNA, the CDR3 is TGTGCCAGCAGCCCCAAGGGGTTTTGGATGCAGGGGACAAACACTGAAGCTTTCTTT. It codes for CASSPKGFWMQGTNTEAFF.

The chain combines TRBV30 with TRBJ2-2; 14 nucleotides align to TRBD2. Per germline, CDR1 GTSNPN and CDR2 SVGIG (reference sequence). Losses at the gene ends were 3 bases for V and 6 bases for J; bases not matched to a gene: 3. This CDR3 comprises 15 residues. CDR3 in amino acids: CAWSWGLAGAGELFF. Here the CDR3 DNA reads TGTGCCTGGAGCTGGGGACTAGCGGGAGCCGGGGAGCTGTTTTTT.

There are a few counts of this clone. This chain joins TRBV30 and TRBJ1-6; perhaps TRBD1 as D (5 bases). Germline V gene sequence: CDR1 GTSNPN, CDR2 SVGIG (reference sequence). This CDR3 has 15 residues. Trimming removed 6 bases at V and 9 bases at J, with 21 bases between. The CDR3 DNA is TGTGCCTGCCCCGGGAGAGGGGCCGCCAGTTCACCCCTCCACTTT. It specifies CACPGRGAASSPLHF. Full variable domain (outside the CDR3, taken from reference TRBV30 and TRBJ1-6): SQTIHQWPATLVQPVGSPLSLECTVEGTSNPNLYWYRQAAGRGLQLLFYSVGIGQISSEVPQNLSASRPQDRQFILSSKKLLLSDSGFYLCACPGRGAASSPLHFGNGTRLTVT.

This clone came up once. J is TRBJ2-3 and V is TRBV10-1, with 7 bases lining up with TRBD2. The V gene's germline CDR1 is WNHNN and CDR2 SYGVQD (reference sequence). CDR3 length: 15 amino acids. V lost 2 bases and J lost 1; bases outside the gene matches: 3. CDR3 sequence (DNA): TGCGCCAGCAGTGAGGGGCTAGCGGGCACAGATACGCAGTATTTT. Protein product: CASSEGLAGTDTQYF.

V and J are TRBV7-8 and TRBJ1-1, with D perhaps matching TRBD1 (6 bases). This CDR3 is built from 17 residues. The germline V gene encodes CDR1 SGHVS and CDR2 FQNEAQ. Trimming cost V 5 bases and J 2 bases, with 21 bases left between them. The DNA for the CDR3 is TGTGCCAGCAGCCCTAGCGGACCGAGGGGGGCCAACACTGAAGCTTTCTTT. This translates into CASSPSGPRGANTEAFF.

Worth noting for this clone: The junction does not match germline at one end; this may be a read error. This chain uses TRBV5-1 with TRBJ1-2; 7 nucleotides agree with TRBD1. This CDR3 has 12 residues. Germline V gene data show CDR1 as SGHRS and CDR2 as YFSETQ. The CDR3 reads CASTLGTADQYF. The CDR3 DNA is TGCGCCAGCACCCTGGGGACAGCGGACCAATACTTC. Drawing the rest from reference TRBV5-1 and TRBJ1-2, the complete variable domain is KAGVTQTPRYLIKTRGQQVTLSCSPISGHRSVSWYQQTPGQGLQFLFEYFSETQRNKGNFPGRFSGRQFSNSRSEMNVSTLELGDSALYLCASTLGTADQYFGSGTRLTVV.

The chain is built from TRBV2 and TRBJ2-1, with 14 bases that match TRBD2. The CDR3 sequence is 15 residues long. Germline V lookup: CDR1 SNHLY, CDR2 FYNNEI. V trimming: 6 bases; J trimming: 7 bases; junction bases outside the gene matches: 5. The CDR3 sequence is CASRGTSGSWNEQFF. CDR3 DNA: TGTGCCAGCAGGGGGACTAGCGGGAGCTGGAATGAGCAGTTCTTC.

This clone was seen once. The rearrangement uses TRBV7-3 and TRBJ2-6; weak D call: TRBD2 (6 bases). V lost 7 bases and J lost 2, with 15 bases in between. The CDR3 has 16 residues. From germline, CDR1 is SGHTA and CDR2 FQGTGA. The CDR3 region has the DNA TGTGCCAGCACCGGCCAGGGAGGCACTGGGGCCAACGTCCTGACTTTC. Its translation: CASTGQGGTGANVLTF.

J is TRBJ1-4 and V is TRBV30; tentatively, D is TRBD1 (5 bases). CDR1 is GTSNPN and CDR2 is SVGIG in the germline V gene (reference sequence). The CDR3 is 16 residues long. Between the trimmed V and J ends, which lost 0 bases and 4 bases, there was a span of 15 bases. This chain's CDR3 is CAWSVGTAGDNEKLFF. The CDR3 nucleotides read TGTGCCTGGAGTGTGGGGACGGCGGGGGATAATGAAAAACTGTTTTTT.

This chain uses TRBV6-4 with TRBJ2-1, with D perhaps TRBD2 (5 bases). This CDR3 is 13 amino acids long. The V gene's germline CDR1 is MRHNA and CDR2 SNTAGT. The ends were cut back, 6 bases at V and 10 bases at J, with 16 bases in the middle. In DNA, the CDR3 is TGTGCCAGCAGCTTTGAGCCGCGCGGGGAGCAGTTCTTC. This gives the protein CASSFEPRGEQFF.

CDR3 residues: CASSPLAGGGTDTQYF. The CDR3 DNA follows: TGTGCCAGCAGCCCGCTAGCGGGAGGGGGCACAGATACGCAGTATTTT. This chain connects TRBV6-2 or TRBV6-3 to TRBJ2-3, with 12 bases fitting TRBD2. Germline-derived CDR1 and CDR2 are MNHEY and SVGEGT. Trimming at V came to 6 bases and at J to 1 base, leaving 5 bases not matched to a gene. The CDR3 covers 16 residues.

The rearrangement links TRBV7-8 to TRBJ2-7, with TRBD1 identical over 8 bases. The J segment lost 3 bases and the V segment lost 3 bases, leaving 4 bases of the junction unmatched. The CDR3 is 14 amino acids. CDR1 SGHVS and CDR2 FQNEAQ come from the germline V gene. In DNA, the CDR3 is TGTGCCAGCAGCTTCCGGACAGGGAGCTACGAGCAGTACTTC. As protein: CASSFRTGSYEQYF.

A single count supports this clone. The chain employs TRBV20-1 and TRBJ1-2; D ambiguous. The CDR3 is made up of 11 amino acids. The germline V gene encodes CDR1 DFQATT and CDR2 SNEGSKA (reference sequence). CDR3 DNA: TGCAGCGCCGTGGGGAGAGATGGCTACACCTTC. It specifies CSAVGRDGYTF.

The rearrangement links TRBV2 to TRBJ2-7; D is perhaps TRBD2 (6 bases). Trimming shortened V by 2 bases and J by 2 bases, and 10 bases separated the two germline ends. The CDR3 has 14 amino acids. In germline, CDR1 is SNHLY, CDR2 FYNNEI. CDR3 sequence: CASSEREPPYEQYF. DNA for the CDR3: TGTGCCAGCAGTGAACGGGAGCCCCCCTACGAGCAGTACTTC.

The J gene is TRBJ2-7, the V gene TRBV6-5, with 8 bases that match TRBD2. Germline loops: CDR1 MNHEY, CDR2 SVGAGI. CDR3 length equals 14 residues. V was clipped by 2 bases and J by 6 bases; unmatched bases: 6. CDR3 sequence (DNA): TGTGCCAGCAGTTACGGGACTAGTTGGGGCGAGCAGTACTTC. Protein product: CASSYGTSWGEQYF.